This is a list of T cell receptor beta chains from one sample in a study of PD-1 blockade in classical Hodgkin lymphoma. Only in-frame clones appear in the TCRdb table, and some are missing; sequencing was by immunoSEQ multiplex PCR. Of 5,500 to 9,000 clones listed, about 75% are singletons. Sequenced material: peripheral blood mononuclear cells (PBMCs), taken before the second cycle of nivolumab. Source of these receptors: a human donor with classical Hodgkin lymphoma. The CDR3 runs from the conserved cysteine through the conserved F or W. D genes are given only for firm matches. Rows give clone size only sometimes, using once, few, many, or a class for an expanded clone.

cdr3_nt cdr3_aa v_call d_call j_call clone_size
TGTGCCAGCAGCGTATCCGGGACAGCGAACACTGAAGCTTTCTTT CASSVSGTANTEAFF TRBV9 TRBD1 TRBJ1-1 .
TGCGCCAGCAGCTTGAACAGGGGTTTAACCTACGAGCAGTACTTC CASSLNRGLTYEQYF TRBV5-1 TRBD1 TRBJ2-7 .
TGTGCCAGTAGTACTAAGGGTGGCGGCAATCAGCCCCAGCATTTT CASSTKGGGNQPQHF TRBV19 . TRBJ1-5 .
TGTGCCAGCAGCTTAGGGGGGAGGGCGGACTATGGCTACACCTTC CASSLGGRADYGYTF TRBV13 . TRBJ1-2 .
TGTGCCAGCAGCGACGGGACTAGCGACCCCTACAATGAGCAGTTCTTC CASSDGTSDPYNEQFF TRBV11-2 TRBD2 TRBJ2-1 .
TGTGCCAGCAGTGCCACGTGGGACAGGGGAAATGAGCAGTTCTTC CASSATWDRGNEQFF TRBV6-1 TRBD1 TRBJ2-1 .
TGCAGTGCTTGGGACACAGATACGCAGTATTTT CSAWDTDTQYF TRBV20-1 . TRBJ2-3 .
TGTGCCAGCAGTTATGACAGCAGCACAGATACGCAGTATTTT CASSYDSSTDTQYF TRBV6-5 . TRBJ2-3 .
TGCGCCAGCAGTTCTAGCACGAACACCGGGGAGCTGTTTTTT CASSSSTNTGELFF TRBV5-1 . TRBJ2-2 .
TGCAGTAGACTGAGACAAGAGACCCAGTACTTC CSRLRQETQYF TRBV20-1 . TRBJ2-5 .
TGTGCCACCCAGGTGGGGGTGGCAGCTTTCTTT CATQVGVAAFF TRBV28 . TRBJ1-1 .
TGTGCCAGCAGCTTGGAACAGGGGCTGTTCTACGAGCAGTACTTC CASSLEQGLFYEQYF TRBV5-6 TRBD1 TRBJ2-7 .
TGTGCCAGCAGTATCTCTAGCGGGAACCACCAAGAGACCCAGTACTTC CASSISSGNHQETQYF TRBV27 TRBD2 TRBJ2-5 .
TGTGCCAGCAGTTTAACGTCGGACAGCTACATGAACACTGAAGCTTTCTTT CASSLTSDSYMNTEAFF TRBV28 . TRBJ1-1 once
TGCAGCGTTGTTTCAGGGGTCCACAGCACAGATACGCAGTATTTT CSVVSGVHSTDTQYF TRBV29-1 . TRBJ2-3 .
TGCGCCAGCAGCCAACCACCGGGACTAGCTAATCGCGAGCAGTACTTC CASSQPPGLANREQYF TRBV4-3 TRBD2 TRBJ2-7 once
TGTGCCAGCCGACTAGCGGGAGCCTACGAGCAGTACTTC CASRLAGAYEQYF TRBV5-6 TRBD2 TRBJ2-7 .
TGTGCCAGTAGTAAGAACAGGGGTGAAAAACTGTTTTTT CASSKNRGEKLFF TRBV19 TRBD1 TRBJ1-4 .
TGTGCCAGCAGCTTGAGTGTAGGTGAGCAGTTCTTC CASSLSVGEQFF TRBV7-2 . TRBJ2-1 .
TGCGCCAGCAGCCAGGGTACCCCAGGGTGGGAGACCCAGTACTTC CASSQGTPGWETQYF TRBV4-3 . TRBJ2-5 .
TGTGCCAGCAGTTTAAGCTCTCGCAATGAGCAGTTCTTC CASSLSSRNEQFF TRBV27 . TRBJ2-1 once
TGTGCCAGCAGCTTAGCCGGCGGGAGCCCCTACGAGCAGTACTTC CASSLAGGSPYEQYF TRBV7-8 TRBD2 TRBJ2-7 .
TGTGCCAGCAGCCCACCAGTACACCCTGAGACCCAGTACTTC CASSPPVHPETQYF TRBV11-3 . TRBJ2-5 once
TGTGCCAGCAGCTGGGCCGGGACTAGCGGGGGCTACGAGCAGTACTTC CASSWAGTSGGYEQYF TRBV5-4 TRBD2 TRBJ2-7 .
TGTGCCAGCAGCACGCGCACAACAGGGATGAGCACTGAAGCTTTCTTT CASSTRTTGMSTEAFF TRBV4-2 . TRBJ1-1 few
TGTGCCACCAGCAGAGATCGGGGGCCCCAGCATTTT CATSRDRGPQHF TRBV15 . TRBJ1-5 .
TGTGCCAGCAGTGAATGGCGGGGCTCCTACGAGCAGTACTTC CASSEWRGSYEQYF TRBV6-1 . TRBJ2-7 once
TGTGCCACTCCACTGACAGGGGGCGATGGAAACATTCAGTACTTC CATPLTGGDGNIQYF TRBV21-1 . TRBJ2-4 .
TGCGCCAGCAGCTTGGTGGGGGGGTCCTACAATGAGCAGTTCTTC CASSLVGGSYNEQFF TRBV5-1 TRBD2 TRBJ2-1 few
TGTGCCTGGAGTGTAGGGACAGATAATTCACCCCTCCACTTT CAWSVGTDNSPLHF TRBV30 TRBD1 TRBJ1-6 few
TGTGCCAGCAGTTCCTCCTTTTTTCTAGCGGGAGGGAAGTACAATGAGCAGTTCTTC CASSSSFFLAGGKYNEQFF TRBV28 TRBD2 TRBJ2-1 .
TGTGCCTGGAGCCTTGGAACAGATACGCAGTATTTT CAWSLGTDTQYF TRBV30 . TRBJ2-3 .
TGTGCCAGCAGCCCCCGGGGGCAGGGTAATCAGCCCCAGCATTTT CASSPRGQGNQPQHF TRBV27 . TRBJ1-5 .
TGTGCCAGCAGCCCTAGCGGGACAGGGGGGAGTGAAGCTTTCTTT CASSPSGTGGSEAFF TRBV9 TRBD1 TRBJ1-1 .
TGTGCCAGCAGCGTAGGGGGATCTCTAGCGTCCTTCAATGAGCAGTTCTTC CASSVGGSLASFNEQFF TRBV9 . TRBJ2-1 few
TGTGCCAGCAGCTTAGGGGGCAACTATGAAAAACTGTTTTTT CASSLGGNYEKLFF TRBV7-6 . TRBJ1-4 .
TGTGCCAGCTCACCACAAGTGCAGTACTCCTACGAGCAGTACTTC CASSPQVQYSYEQYF TRBV18 . TRBJ2-7 .
TGTGCCAGCAGCTTAGGAAGGGGTAGGTACAATGAGCAGTTCTTC CASSLGRGRYNEQFF TRBV7-8 . TRBJ2-1 .
TGTGCCAGCAGTCCCAGGGTTTTGTTAGAAGTTACAGATACGCAGTATTTT CASSPRVLLEVTDTQYF TRBV28 . TRBJ2-3 .
TGTGCCAGCAGCCAAGTGGGAGCCTACGAGCAGTACTTC CASSQVGAYEQYF TRBV4-2 . TRBJ2-7 once
TGTGCCAGCACCCCGGGTAGCGGGAGCACAGATACGCAGTATTTT CASTPGSGSTDTQYF TRBV28 TRBD2 TRBJ2-3 .
TGTGCCAGCAGCTTATCTTTCAATGAGCAGTTCTTC CASSLSFNEQFF TRBV7-9 . TRBJ2-1 once
TGTGCCAGCAGCCTCGACGTGCCTAGCGGGGGTCATAAGACCCAGTACTTC CASSLDVPSGGHKTQYF TRBV7-6 TRBD2 TRBJ2-5 .
TGTGCCAGCAGCTCCTTGCAAGGGTTTAATACGCAGTATTTT CASSSLQGFNTQYF TRBV5-6 . TRBJ2-3 .
TGTGCCAGCAGTTTCAGCGGGACTAGCGGGAGGGCCTTTGGGGCCAACGTCCTGACTTTC CASSFSGTSGRAFGANVLTF TRBV27 TRBD2 TRBJ2-6 .
TGTGCCAGCCAAATGGACTCGCAGCGGACCCAGTACTTC CASQMDSQRTQYF TRBV6-6 . TRBJ2-5 medium-sized
TGTGCCAGCAGTCAGACAACTTCGGGCAATCAGCCCCAGCATTTT CASSQTTSGNQPQHF TRBV2 . TRBJ1-5 few
TGTGCCAGCAGTTCCTCGGGACTAGCGCTTTACAATGAGCAGTTCTTC CASSSSGLALYNEQFF TRBV6-5 TRBD2 TRBJ2-1 .
TGTGCCAGCAGCCGACATCTTGGGGACCAAGAGACCCAGTACTTC CASSRHLGDQETQYF TRBV11-2 . TRBJ2-5 .
TGTGCCAGCAGCTTAAACCAGCGGGAGTTGCAAGAGACCCAGTACTTC CASSLNQRELQETQYF TRBV7-3 TRBD2 TRBJ2-5 .
TGTGCCAGCTCACCACTTCCAGCGGACGCCTCCTACGAGCAGTACTTC CASSPLPADASYEQYF TRBV18 . TRBJ2-7 .
TGTGCCAGCAGCTTGCCTAGCGGGGGGGTCGATGAGCAGTTCTTC CASSLPSGGVDEQFF TRBV5-6 TRBD2 TRBJ2-1 few